The 10 T cell receptor beta chains listed next were all sequenced from one sample in a study of T cells after yellow fever vaccination. A single record per CDR3 protein comes from TCRdb applying MiXCR to the 5' RACE reads. This sample has some 400,000 distinct CDR3 sequences, with 6.2% found just once. Sequencing was performed on PBMCs, taken 5 days after the yellow fever booster vaccination. Receptor source: a man aged 25-45 years who received the YFV17D yellow fever vaccine.

In its sample, this clonotype was seen a few times. This rearrangement joins TRBV6-5 to TRBJ2-3; TRBD1 agrees at 12 bases. J gave up 7 bases and V 4 bases, and 9 bases lay outside the gene matches. Looked up from germline, CDR1 is MNHEY and CDR2 is SVGAGI. CDR3 length: 16 residues. The DNA of the CDR3 is TGTGCCAGCAGTTCCACGGGACAGGGGGCATCGTATACGCAGTATTTT. Translating it yields CASSSTGQGASYTQYF.

This clonotype has ten or more counts. J is TRBJ1-1 and V is TRBV6-5; a weak D match, TRBD1 (6 bases). V lost 2 bases to trimming and J lost 4 bases, with 14 bases between them. The germline gives CDR1 MNHEY, CDR2 SVGAGI. This CDR3 is 15 amino acids long. The CDR3 DNA follows: TGTGCCAGCAGTTACACCGTCGGGGGGCGCACTGAAGCTTTCTTT. Protein sequence: CASSYTVGGRTEAFF.

This clonotype occurred a few times. A single base separates this from a much larger clone, so it may be a read error. The CDR3 nucleotides read TGTGCCACCAGCTCGGGACAGCCCTACGAGCAGTACTTC. Translation gives CATSSGQPYEQYF. This chain links TRBV15 with TRBJ2-7; 7 positions match TRBD1. CDR3 length: 13 amino acids. The trim removed 5 bases at V and 2 bases at J, leaving 3 bases unmatched. Germline CDR1 LNHNV, CDR2 YYDKDF (reference sequence).

This clonotype has just a few counts. The gene calls are TRBV6-1 and TRBJ2-6, with 7 positions matching TRBD1. The germline gives CDR1 MNHNS, CDR2 SASEGT. V gave up 4 bases and J gave up 4 bases; unmatched junction bases: 10. CDR3 length equals 17 residues. As DNA, the CDR3 is TGTGCCAGCAGTGTACAGGGGTCTCTTCCCGGGGCCAACGTCCTGACTTTC. Its translation: CASSVQGSLPGANVLTF.

This clonotype showed up just a few times. The rearrangement links TRBV29-1 to TRBJ2-1; weak D call: TRBD2 (5 bases). The V end was cut by 6 bases, the J end by 5 bases, with 20 bases between. CDR3 size: 15 residues. Germline-derived CDR1 and CDR2 are SQVTM and ANQGSEA. CDR3 DNA: TGCAGCGTCGGCCCCATTTATAACGGGGACAATGAGCAGTTCTTC. Translation gives CSVGPIYNGDNEQFF.

The chain links TRBV20-1 to TRBJ1-2; D is ambiguous. The ends were cut back, 3 bases at V and 0 bases at J, with 11 bases in the middle. Per the germline V gene, CDR1 is DFQATT and CDR2 is SNEGSKA (reference sequence). The CDR3 has 14 residues. Here the CDR3 DNA reads TGCAGTGCTAGTGAGGGTGGTTCTAACTATGGCTACACCTTC. It encodes CSASEGGSNYGYTF.

Ten or more counts support this clonotype. The rearrangement links TRBV23-1 to TRBJ2-5; 7 nucleotides agree with TRBD1. TRBV23-1 has ORF status, its function being uncertain. After removal of 6 bases from V and 3 bases from J, the junction contained 13 bases not matched to a gene. CDR3 length equals 16 residues. CDR3 sequence (DNA): TGCGCCAGCAGCCCAATCCCAGGGACAGCGAAAGAGACCCAGTACTTC. It is translated as CASSPIPGTAKETQYF.

This clonotype was recorded a few times. The rearrangement uses TRBV10-1 and TRBJ2-3; D is ambiguous. With 0 bases removed from V and 2 bases from J, the gap between germline ends came to 9 bases. This CDR3 spans 15 amino acids. CDR1 and CDR2 from the germline V gene are WNHNN and SYGVQD (reference sequence). CDR3 residues: CASSESSLATDTQYF. CDR3 DNA: TGCGCCAGCAGTGAGTCGAGCTTGGCCACAGATACGCAGTATTTT.

The chain couples TRBV6-1 to TRBJ2-5; D uncertain. The CDR3 length is 15 residues. Per the germline V gene, CDR1 is MNHNS and CDR2 is SASEGT. The V end lost 4 bases, the J end lost 5 bases, and 17 bases lay between the germline ends. CDR3 region: CASSALDTIGETQYF. The DNA for the CDR3 is TGTGCCAGCAGTGCCCTTGATACGATAGGGGAGACCCAGTACTTC.

About this clonotype: Being one base from a much bigger clone, this may be a read error. V gene TRBV11-1 combines with J gene TRBJ1-1; a possible D gene is TRBD1 (5 bases). Trimming took off 2 bases at V and 0 bases at J, with 13 bases between the two ends. This CDR3 spans 16 amino acids. Germline V lookup: CDR1 SGHAT, CDR2 FQDESV (reference sequence). As DNA, the CDR3 is TGTGCCAGCAGCTTAACAGGAGACCTCATGAACACTGAAGCTTTCTTT. It codes for CASSLTGDLMNTEAFF.